The rows below give T cell receptor beta chains drawn from one sample of a study of blood T cell repertoires in COVID-19. Some clones are missing from TCRdb's copy, which holds only in-frame ones; the method was immunoSEQ multiplex PCR. The data contain 310,000 or so clones, roughly 90% of them singletons. Sequencing was carried out using PBMCs or T cells enriched from blood (not recorded which). All receptors derive from a woman younger than 45 who had recovered from COVID-19. The CDR3 runs from the conserved cysteine through the conserved F or W. The order of the fields is J gene, clone size, D gene, V gene, CDR3 protein, CDR3 DNA. D genes are given only for firm matches. The listing skips clone size in some rows; elsewhere it reads once, few, many or a size class.

TRBJ2-7 | - | TRBD2 | TRBV19 | CASSPGLAREQYF | TGTGCCAGTAGTCCAGGACTAGCGAGAGAGCAGTACTTC
TRBJ1-1 | - | - | TRBV19 | CASSIEGRARNTEAFF | TGTGCCAGTAGTATAGAGGGGCGTGCACGGAACACTGAAGCTTTCTTT
TRBJ1-2 | - | - | TRBV30 | CAWTWGDYGYTF | TGTGCCTGGACTTGGGGAGATTATGGCTACACCTTC
TRBJ1-5 | - | - | TRBV5-1 | CASSLNGEQAQHF | TGCGCCAGCAGCTTGAATGGGGAGCAGGCCCAGCATTTT
TRBJ1-1 | - | - | TRBV5-1 | CASSFEQNTEAFF | TGCGCCAGCAGCTTTGAGCAGAACACTGAAGCTTTCTTT
TRBJ1-2 | - | - | TRBV14 | CASSQDLRTHYGYTF | TGTGCCAGCAGCCAAGATCTGCGGACTCACTATGGCTACACCTTC
TRBJ1-2 | - | - | TRBV29-1 | CSVESGWGYTF | TGCAGCGTTGAATCAGGGTGGGGCTACACCTTC
TRBJ2-1 | - | TRBD2 | TRBV19 | CASSIRSSGRFDEQFF | TGTGCCAGTAGTATAAGGTCTAGCGGGAGGTTCGATGAGCAGTTCTTC
TRBJ2-2 | - | - | TRBV9 | CASSGRTGELFF | TGTGCCAGCAGCGGGAGAACCGGGGAGCTGTTTTTT
TRBJ2-2 | - | - | TRBV9 | CASSPLAANTGELFF | TGTGCCAGCTCCCCACTAGCTGCCAACACCGGGGAGCTGTTTTTT
TRBJ1-2 | - | - | TRBV7-2 | CASSLEGGRYGYTF | TGTGCCAGCAGCTTAGAGGGAGGTCGATATGGCTACACCTTC
TRBJ2-5 | - | TRBD2 | TRBV6-5 | CASSPRLAGAETQYF | TGTGCCAGCAGTCCCCGACTAGCGGGAGCGGAGACCCAGTACTTC
TRBJ2-7 | - | - | TRBV6-5 | CATQLDRQSYEQYF | TGTGCCACCCAACTTGACAGGCAATCCTACGAGCAGTACTTC
TRBJ1-4 | - | - | TRBV7-8 | CASSLAPQPGHSNEKLFF | TGTGCCAGCAGCTTAGCCCCACAACCGGGACACAGTAATGAAAAACTGTTTTTT
TRBJ2-4 | once | - | TRBV27 | CASIRNIQYF | TGTGCCAGCATCCGGAACATTCAGTACTTC
TRBJ1-1 | - | - | TRBV28 | CASSSNRWDTYTEAFF | TGTGCCAGCAGTTCTAACAGGTGGGACACATACACTGAAGCTTTCTTT
TRBJ1-1 | - | - | TRBV7-2 | CASSLDGQANTEAFF | TGTGCCAGCAGCTTAGATGGCCAGGCGAACACTGAAGCTTTCTTT
TRBJ1-1 | - | - | TRBV3-1/TRBV3-2 | CASSQPWGAANTEAFF | TGTGCCAGCAGCCAACCTTGGGGAGCAGCGAACACTGAAGCTTTCTTT
TRBJ2-3 | once | TRBD2 | TRBV4-1 | CASSQGDSGGTDTQYF | TGCGCCAGCAGCCAAGGAGATAGCGGGGGTACAGATACGCAGTATTTT
TRBJ1-6 | - | - | TRBV25-1 | CASSGGTLSSYNSPLHF | TGTGCCAGCAGTGGAGGGACATTAAGCTCCTATAATTCACCCCTCCACTTT
TRBJ1-4 | - | TRBD1 | TRBV7-9 | CASSLIDAGQYNEKLFF | TGTGCCAGCAGCTTAATAGACGCGGGACAGTATAATGAAAAACTGTTTTTT
TRBJ1-2 | - | TRBD1 | TRBV27 | CASSANRGSSNYGYTF | TGTGCCAGCAGTGCCAACAGGGGGTCTTCTAACTATGGCTACACCTTC
TRBJ2-5 | - | - | TRBV30 | CAWSRGYQETQYF | TGTGCCTGGAGTAGGGGGTACCAAGAGACCCAGTACTTC
TRBJ2-7 | - | - | TRBV19 | CASSIVSGPYEQYF | TGTGCCAGTAGTATAGTAAGCGGACCTTACGAGCAGTACTTC
TRBJ2-1 | - | - | TRBV25-1 | CASRGSSYNEQFF | TGTGCCAGCCGAGGAAGCTCCTACAATGAGCAGTTCTTC
TRBJ2-6 | once | TRBD2 | TRBV5-1 | CASSLAAAGASGANVLTF | TGCGCCAGCAGCTTGGCGGCAGCGGGAGCTTCTGGGGCCAACGTCCTGACTTTC
TRBJ1-1 | - | - | TRBV30 | CAWNRGNAEAFF | TGTGCCTGGAATAGAGGGAATGCTGAAGCTTTCTTT
TRBJ2-3 | - | TRBD2 | TRBV6-2/TRBV6-3 | CASSGSGGVTDTQYF | TGTGCCAGCAGTGGTAGCGGGGGAGTCACAGATACGCAGTATTTT
TRBJ2-1 | few | TRBD1 | TRBV7-2 | CASSYLGQGNEQFF | TGTGCCAGCAGCTACCTAGGACAGGGCAATGAGCAGTTCTTC
TRBJ1-5 | few | - | TRBV28 | CASSWEIRQPQHF | TGTGCCAGCAGTTGGGAGATCAGACAGCCCCAGCATTTT
TRBJ2-5 | - | TRBD2 | TRBV27 | CASSLVPSGTETQYF | TGTGCCAGCAGTTTAGTTCCTAGCGGGACGGAGACCCAGTACTTC
TRBJ2-2 | - | TRBD1 | TRBV10-2 | CASSRQGLTGELFF | TGCGCCAGCAGTCGACAGGGCCTAACCGGGGAGCTGTTTTTT
TRBJ1-5 | - | TRBD1 | TRBV19 | CASSRTGGDQPQHF | TGTGCCAGTAGCCGGACAGGGGGCGATCAGCCCCAGCATTTT
TRBJ1-2 | - | TRBD1 | TRBV10-3 | CAISATGTNYGYTF | TGTGCCATCAGTGCGACAGGGACTAACTATGGCTACACCTTC
TRBJ2-7 | once | TRBD2 | TRBV4-2 | CASSLGTSGSYEQYF | TGTGCCAGCAGCCTCGGGACTAGCGGGAGTTACGAGCAGTACTTC
TRBJ2-1 | - | TRBD2 | TRBV9 | CASSVTLAGGQGEQFF | TGTGCCAGCAGCGTAACGCTAGCGGGAGGGCAAGGCGAGCAGTTCTTC